This entry describes one T cell receptor beta chain. The antigen is undetermined. Germline-derived CDR1 and CDR2 are SGHTA and FQGNSA. The CDR3 is made up of 15 amino acids. These data originate in a study of monozygotic twins with inflammatory bowel disease. The study, taken as a whole, reports: IBD-affected twins scored below their healthy co-twins in TCRbeta diversity (inverse Simpson).

TCRdb re-called the 5' RACE reads; every CDR3 protein appears as one record, without DNA. In total, the table holds approximately 420,000 distinct CDR3 sequences. This receptor was identified in a human donor with ulcerative colitis or Crohn's disease, or a healthy co-twin of an affected twin (not recorded which). This chain links TRBV7-2 with TRBJ1-2. Sequences were obtained from blood. CDR3 in amino acids: CASSPQKKANYGYTF.